This TCR beta chain was recorded in a study of Graves' ophthalmopathy and Graves' hyperthyroidism. Study information: Prior to any treatment, peripheral blood was collected at the time of initial diagnosis. Study results and limitations: Most thyroid clonotypes expanded beyond 0.001 frequency were also found in blood. It was with about 68% sensitivity and around 75% specificity that the model predicted ophthalmopathy progression.

Fresh peripheral blood, about 9.3 ml, was the PBMC source. RNA transcripts were the source from which TCR beta CDR3 regions were amplified. HTBI primers were used in a first-round RT-PCR, which preceded a second-round multiplex PCR. TCRdb analysed the multiplex PCR reads with MiXCR anew, one entry per CDR3 protein. The sample has under 250,000 distinct CDR3 sequences; approximately 21% are singletons. In this sample, this clonotype turned up a few times. Antigen unknown. This CDR3 region has 15 residues. Germline lookup yields CDR1 LNHDA and CDR2 SQIVND (reference sequence). V lost 5 bases to trimming and J lost 1 base, with 11 bases between them.

This receptor was identified in a woman in her fifties or sixties with Graves' ophthalmopathy. V usage is TRBV19 and J usage is TRBJ2-2; D is unclear. The specimen was peripheral blood. The CDR3 spells CASSRLPVNTGELFF. The CDR3 nucleotides are TGTGCCAGTAGTCGGCTACCGGTGAACACCGGGGAGCTGTTTTTT.